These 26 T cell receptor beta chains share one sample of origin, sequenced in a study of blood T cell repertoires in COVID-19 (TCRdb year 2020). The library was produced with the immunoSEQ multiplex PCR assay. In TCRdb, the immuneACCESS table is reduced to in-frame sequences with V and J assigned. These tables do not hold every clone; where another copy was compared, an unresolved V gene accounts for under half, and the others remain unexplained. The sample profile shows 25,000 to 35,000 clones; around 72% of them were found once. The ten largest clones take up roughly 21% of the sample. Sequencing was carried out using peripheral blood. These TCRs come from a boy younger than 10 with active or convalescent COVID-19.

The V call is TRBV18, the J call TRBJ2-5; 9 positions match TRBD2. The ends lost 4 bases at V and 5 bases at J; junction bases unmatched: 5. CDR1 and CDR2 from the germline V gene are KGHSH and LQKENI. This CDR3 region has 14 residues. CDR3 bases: TGTGCCAGCTCACGAGGGACTAGCAGTGAGACCCAGTACTTC. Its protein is CASSRGTSSETQYF. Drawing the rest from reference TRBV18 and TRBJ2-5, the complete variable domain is NAGVMQNPRHLVRRRGQEARLRCSPMKGHSHVYWYRQLPEEGLKFMVYLQKENIIDESGMPKERFSAEFPKEGPSILRIQQVVRGDSAAYFCASSRGTSSETQYFGPGTRLLVL.

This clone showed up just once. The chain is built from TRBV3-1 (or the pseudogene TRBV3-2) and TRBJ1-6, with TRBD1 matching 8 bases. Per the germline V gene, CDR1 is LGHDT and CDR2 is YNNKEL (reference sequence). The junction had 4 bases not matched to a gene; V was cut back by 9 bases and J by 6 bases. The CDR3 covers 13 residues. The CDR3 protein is CASQGQGNSPLHF. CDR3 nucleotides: TGTGCCAGTCAAGGACAGGGTAATTCACCCCTCCACTTT.

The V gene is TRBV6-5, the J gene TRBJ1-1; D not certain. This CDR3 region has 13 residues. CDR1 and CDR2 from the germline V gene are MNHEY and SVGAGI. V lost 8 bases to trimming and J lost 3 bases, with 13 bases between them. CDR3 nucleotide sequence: TGTGCCAGCGTATGGTTAACGGACACTGAAGCTTTCTTT. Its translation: CASVWLTDTEAFF.

In DNA form, the CDR3 reads TGTGCCAGCAGCCCACAGGGGGTGTCGATTTATGGCTACACCTTC. Encoded protein: CASSPQGVSIYGYTF. V is TRBV7-2 and J is TRBJ1-2; 8 nucleotides match TRBD1. Germline CDR1 is SGHTA and CDR2 is FQGNSA. CDR3 length equals 15 residues. V was clipped by 5 bases and J by 5 bases; unmatched bases: 10.

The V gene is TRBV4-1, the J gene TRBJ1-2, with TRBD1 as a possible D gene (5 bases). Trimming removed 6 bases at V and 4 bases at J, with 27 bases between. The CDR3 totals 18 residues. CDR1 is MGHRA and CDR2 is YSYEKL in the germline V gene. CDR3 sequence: CASSQLSGASSSFYGYTF. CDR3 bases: TGCGCCAGCAGTCAACTAAGCGGGGCCTCATCCAGCTTCTATGGCTACACCTTC.

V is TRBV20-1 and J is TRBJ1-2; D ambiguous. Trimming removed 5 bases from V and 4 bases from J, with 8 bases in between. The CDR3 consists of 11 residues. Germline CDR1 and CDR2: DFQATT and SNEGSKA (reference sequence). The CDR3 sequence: CSAQMVYGYTF. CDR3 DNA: TGCAGTGCTCAGATGGTCTATGGCTACACCTTC.

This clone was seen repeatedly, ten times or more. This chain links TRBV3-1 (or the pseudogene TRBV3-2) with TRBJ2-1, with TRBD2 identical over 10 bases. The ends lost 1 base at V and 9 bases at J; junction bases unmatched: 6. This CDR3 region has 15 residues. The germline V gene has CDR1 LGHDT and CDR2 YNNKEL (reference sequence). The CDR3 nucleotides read TGTGCCAGCAGCCAAGTAGGGGTAGCGGGAGGTGAGCAGTTCTTC. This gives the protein CASSQVGVAGGEQFF.

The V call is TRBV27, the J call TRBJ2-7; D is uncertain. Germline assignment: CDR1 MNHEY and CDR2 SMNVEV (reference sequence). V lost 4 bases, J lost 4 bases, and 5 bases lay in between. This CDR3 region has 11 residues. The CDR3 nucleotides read TGTGCCAGCAGTTCGTATTACGAGCAGTACTTC. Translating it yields CASSSYYEQYF.

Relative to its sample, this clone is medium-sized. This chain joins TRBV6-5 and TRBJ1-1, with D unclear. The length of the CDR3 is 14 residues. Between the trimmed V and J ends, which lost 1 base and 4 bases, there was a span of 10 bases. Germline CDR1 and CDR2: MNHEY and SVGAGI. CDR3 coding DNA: TGTGCCAGCAGTTACTTCGGGAAGGTCACTGAAGCTTTCTTT. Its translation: CASSYFGKVTEAFF.

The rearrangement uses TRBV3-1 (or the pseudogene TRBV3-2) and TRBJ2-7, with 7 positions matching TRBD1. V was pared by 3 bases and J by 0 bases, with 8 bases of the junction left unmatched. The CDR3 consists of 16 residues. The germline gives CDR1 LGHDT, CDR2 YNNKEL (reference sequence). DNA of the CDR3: TGTGCCAGCAGCCACCCATCCAGGGGGAGCTCCTACGAGCAGTACTTC. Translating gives CASSHPSRGSSYEQYF.

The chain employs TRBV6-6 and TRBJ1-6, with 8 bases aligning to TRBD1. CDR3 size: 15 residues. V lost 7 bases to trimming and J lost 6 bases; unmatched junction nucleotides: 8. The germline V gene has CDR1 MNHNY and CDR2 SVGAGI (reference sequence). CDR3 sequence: CASTGQGRSNSPLHF. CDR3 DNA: TGTGCCAGCACCGGACAGGGTAGGAGTAATTCACCCCTCCACTTT.

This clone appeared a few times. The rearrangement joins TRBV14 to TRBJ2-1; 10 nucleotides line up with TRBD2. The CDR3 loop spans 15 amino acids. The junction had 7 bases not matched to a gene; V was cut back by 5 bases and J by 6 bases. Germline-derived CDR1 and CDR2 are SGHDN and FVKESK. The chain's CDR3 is CASSWGLASFNEQFF. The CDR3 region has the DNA TGTGCCAGCAGCTGGGGACTAGCGAGCTTCAATGAGCAGTTCTTC.

The CDR3 region has the DNA TGTGCCAGCAGCGAACAGGGGGTTATGGGAAACACCATATATTTT. The encoded protein is CASSEQGVMGNTIYF. The chain links TRBV28 to TRBJ1-3, with TRBD1 matching over 8 bases. The CDR3 covers 15 residues. Per the germline V gene, CDR1 is MDHEN and CDR2 is SYDVKM. The V gene end was trimmed by 6 bases and the J gene end by 4 bases; junction bases not matched to a gene: 8. The entire variable domain, with the rest obtained from reference TRBV28 and TRBJ1-3, is as follows: DVKVTQSSRYLVKRTGEKVFLECVQDMDHENMFWYRQDPGLGLRLIYFSYDVKMKEKGDIPEGYSVSREKKERFSLILESASTNQTSMYLCASSEQGVMGNTIYFGEGSWLTVV.

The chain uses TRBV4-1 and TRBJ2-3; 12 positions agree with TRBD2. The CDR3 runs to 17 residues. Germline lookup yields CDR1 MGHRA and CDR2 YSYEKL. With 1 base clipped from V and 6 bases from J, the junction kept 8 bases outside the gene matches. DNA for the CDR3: TGCGCCAGCAGCCAAGGGACTAGCGGGATACTTTGGGATACGCAGTATTTT. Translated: CASSQGTSGILWDTQYF.

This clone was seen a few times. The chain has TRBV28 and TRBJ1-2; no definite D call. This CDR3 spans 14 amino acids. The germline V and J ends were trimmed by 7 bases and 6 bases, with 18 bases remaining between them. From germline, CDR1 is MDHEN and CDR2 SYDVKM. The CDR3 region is CASTLRGGINGYTF. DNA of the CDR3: TGTGCCAGCACCCTCCGGGGAGGGATAAATGGCTACACCTTC.

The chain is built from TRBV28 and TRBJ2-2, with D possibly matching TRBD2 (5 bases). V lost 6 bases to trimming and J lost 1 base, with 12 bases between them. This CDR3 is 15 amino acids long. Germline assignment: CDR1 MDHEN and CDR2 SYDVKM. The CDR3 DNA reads TGTGCCAGCAGCAGCGGATTGGGGAACACCGGGGAGCTGTTTTTT. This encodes CASSSGLGNTGELFF.

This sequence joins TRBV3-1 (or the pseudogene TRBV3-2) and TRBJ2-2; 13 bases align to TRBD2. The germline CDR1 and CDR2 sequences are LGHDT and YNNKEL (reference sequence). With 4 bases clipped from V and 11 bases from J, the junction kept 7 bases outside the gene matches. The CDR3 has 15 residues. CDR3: CASSLTSGGALELFF. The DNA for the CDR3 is TGTGCCAGCAGCCTAACTAGCGGGGGGGCACTAGAGCTGTTTTTT.

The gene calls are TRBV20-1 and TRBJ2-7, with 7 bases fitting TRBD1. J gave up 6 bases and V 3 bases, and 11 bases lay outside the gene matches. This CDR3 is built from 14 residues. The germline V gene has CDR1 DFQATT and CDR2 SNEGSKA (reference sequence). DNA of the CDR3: TGCAGTGCTAGTACTCCCCAGGGGGTCGGCGAGCAGTACTTC. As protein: CSASTPQGVGEQYF.

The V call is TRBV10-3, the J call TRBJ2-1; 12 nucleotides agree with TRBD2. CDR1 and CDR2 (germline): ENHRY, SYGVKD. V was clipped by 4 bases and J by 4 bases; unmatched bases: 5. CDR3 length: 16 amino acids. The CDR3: CAISARLAGAYNEQFF. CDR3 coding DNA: TGTGCCATCAGTGCCCGACTAGCGGGAGCATACAATGAGCAGTTCTTC.

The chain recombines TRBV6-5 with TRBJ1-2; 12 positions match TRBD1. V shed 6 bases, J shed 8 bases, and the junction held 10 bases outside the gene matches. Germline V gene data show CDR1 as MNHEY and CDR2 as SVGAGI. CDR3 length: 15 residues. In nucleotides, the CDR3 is TGTGCCAGCAGCCCCAGGGACAGGGGGCCTCGGGGCTACACCTTC. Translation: CASSPRDRGPRGYTF.

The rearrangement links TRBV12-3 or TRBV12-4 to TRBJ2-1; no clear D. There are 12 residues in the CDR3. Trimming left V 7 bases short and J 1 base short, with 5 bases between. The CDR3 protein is CASKESYNEQFF. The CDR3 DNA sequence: TGTGCCAGCAAGGAGTCCTACAATGAGCAGTTCTTC.

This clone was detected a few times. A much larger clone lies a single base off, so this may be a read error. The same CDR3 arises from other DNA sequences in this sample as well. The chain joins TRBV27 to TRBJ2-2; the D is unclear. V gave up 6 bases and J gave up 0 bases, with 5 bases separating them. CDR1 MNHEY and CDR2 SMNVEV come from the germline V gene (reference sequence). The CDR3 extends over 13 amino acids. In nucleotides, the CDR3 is TGTGCCAGCAGGGCCGCGAACACCGGGGAGCTGTTTTTT. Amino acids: CASRAANTGELFF.

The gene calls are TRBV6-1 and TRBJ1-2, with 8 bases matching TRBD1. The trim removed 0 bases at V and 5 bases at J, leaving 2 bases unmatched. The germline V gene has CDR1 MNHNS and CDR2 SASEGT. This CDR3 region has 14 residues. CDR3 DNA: TGTGCCAGCAGTGAAGCGAGGACAGGGTATGGCTACACCTTC. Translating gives CASSEARTGYGYTF.

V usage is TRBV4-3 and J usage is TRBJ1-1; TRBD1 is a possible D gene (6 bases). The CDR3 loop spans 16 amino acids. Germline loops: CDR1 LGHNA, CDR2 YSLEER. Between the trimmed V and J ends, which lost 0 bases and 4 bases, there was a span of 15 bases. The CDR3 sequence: CASSQELQGSGTEAFF. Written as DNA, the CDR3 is TGCGCCAGCAGCCAAGAGTTACAGGGATCAGGCACTGAAGCTTTCTTT.

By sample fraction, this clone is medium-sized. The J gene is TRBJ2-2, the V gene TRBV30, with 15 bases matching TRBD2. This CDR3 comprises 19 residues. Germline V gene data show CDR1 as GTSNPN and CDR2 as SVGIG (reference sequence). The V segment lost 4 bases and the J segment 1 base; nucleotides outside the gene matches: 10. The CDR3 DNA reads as TGTGCCTGGAATTTCCGGACTAGCGGGAGGGCCGAGAACACCGGGGAGCTGTTTTTT. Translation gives CAWNFRTSGRAENTGELFF.

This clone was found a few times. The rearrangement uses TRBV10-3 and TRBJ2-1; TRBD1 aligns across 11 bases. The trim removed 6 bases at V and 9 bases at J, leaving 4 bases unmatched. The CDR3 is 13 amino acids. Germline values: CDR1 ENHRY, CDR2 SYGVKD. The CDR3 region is CAIRDRGRVEQFF. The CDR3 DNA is TGTGCCATCAGGGACAGGGGGCGAGTTGAGCAGTTCTTC.